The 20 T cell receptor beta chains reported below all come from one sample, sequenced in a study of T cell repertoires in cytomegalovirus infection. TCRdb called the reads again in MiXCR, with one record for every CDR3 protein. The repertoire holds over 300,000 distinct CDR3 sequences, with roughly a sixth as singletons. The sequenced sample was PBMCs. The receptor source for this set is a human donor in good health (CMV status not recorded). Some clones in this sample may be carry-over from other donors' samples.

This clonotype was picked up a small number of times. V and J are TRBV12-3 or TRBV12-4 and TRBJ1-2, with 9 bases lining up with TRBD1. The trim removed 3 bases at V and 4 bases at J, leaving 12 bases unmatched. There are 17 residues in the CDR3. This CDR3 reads CASSFLGDRALGYGYTF. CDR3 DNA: TGTGCCAGCAGTTTCTTAGGGGACAGGGCTCTGGGCTATGGCTACACCTTC.

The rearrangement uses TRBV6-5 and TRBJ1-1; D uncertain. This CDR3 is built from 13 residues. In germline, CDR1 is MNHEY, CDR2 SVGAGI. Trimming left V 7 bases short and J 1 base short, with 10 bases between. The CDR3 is CASNQQQNTEAFF. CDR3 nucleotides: TGTGCCAGCAACCAACAGCAGAACACTGAAGCTTTCTTT.

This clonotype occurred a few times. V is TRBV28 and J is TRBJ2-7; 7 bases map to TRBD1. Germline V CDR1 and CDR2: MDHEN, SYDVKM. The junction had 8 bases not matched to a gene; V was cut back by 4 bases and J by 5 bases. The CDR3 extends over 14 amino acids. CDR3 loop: CASSSLDRENEQYF. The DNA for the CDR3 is TGTGCCAGCAGTTCCCTAGACAGGGAAAACGAGCAGTACTTC.

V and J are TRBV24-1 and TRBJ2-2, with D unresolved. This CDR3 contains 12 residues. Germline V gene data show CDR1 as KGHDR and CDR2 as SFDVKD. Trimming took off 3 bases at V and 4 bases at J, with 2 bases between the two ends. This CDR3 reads CATSDRTGELFF. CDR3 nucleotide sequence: TGTGCCACCAGTGATCGCACCGGGGAGCTGTTTTTT.

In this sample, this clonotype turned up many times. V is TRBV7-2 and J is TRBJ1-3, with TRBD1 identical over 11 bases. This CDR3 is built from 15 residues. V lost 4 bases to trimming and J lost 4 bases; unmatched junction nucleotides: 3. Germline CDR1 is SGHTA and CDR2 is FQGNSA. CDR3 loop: CASSSDRGPGNTIYF. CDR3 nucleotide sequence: TGTGCCAGCAGCTCGGACAGGGGGCCCGGAAACACCATATATTTT.

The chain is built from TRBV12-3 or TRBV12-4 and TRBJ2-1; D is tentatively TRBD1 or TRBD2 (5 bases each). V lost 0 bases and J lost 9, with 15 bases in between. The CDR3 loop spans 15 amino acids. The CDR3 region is CASSLAPQGRGEQFF. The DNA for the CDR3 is TGTGCCAGCAGTTTAGCACCTCAGGGACGGGGTGAGCAGTTCTTC.

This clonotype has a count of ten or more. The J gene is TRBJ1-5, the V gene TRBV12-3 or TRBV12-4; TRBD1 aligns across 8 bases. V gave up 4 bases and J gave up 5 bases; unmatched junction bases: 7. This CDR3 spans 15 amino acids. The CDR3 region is CASSSQGVNDQPQHF. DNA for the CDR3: TGTGCCAGCAGTTCACAGGGGGTGAACGATCAGCCCCAGCATTTT.

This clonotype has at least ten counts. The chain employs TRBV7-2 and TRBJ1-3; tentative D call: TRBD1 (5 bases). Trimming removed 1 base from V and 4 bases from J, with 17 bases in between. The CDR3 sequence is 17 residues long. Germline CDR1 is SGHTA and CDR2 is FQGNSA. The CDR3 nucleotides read TGTGCCAGCAGCTTAGATTCTACGGGCAGGGCCGGAAACACCATATATTTT. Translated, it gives CASSLDSTGRAGNTIYF.

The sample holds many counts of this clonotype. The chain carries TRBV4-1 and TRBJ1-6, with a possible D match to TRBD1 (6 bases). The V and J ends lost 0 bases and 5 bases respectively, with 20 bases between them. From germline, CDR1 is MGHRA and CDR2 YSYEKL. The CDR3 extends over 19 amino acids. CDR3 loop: CASSQDSPYRQGNNSPLHF. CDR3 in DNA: TGCGCCAGCAGCCAAGATTCGCCTTACCGGCAGGGGAATAATTCACCCCTCCACTTT.

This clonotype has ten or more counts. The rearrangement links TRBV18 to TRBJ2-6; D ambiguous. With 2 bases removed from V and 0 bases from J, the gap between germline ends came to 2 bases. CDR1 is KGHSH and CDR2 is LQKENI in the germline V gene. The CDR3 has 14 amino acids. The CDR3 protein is CASSPDSGANVLTF. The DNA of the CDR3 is TGTGCCAGCTCACCAGACTCTGGGGCCAACGTCCTGACTTTC.

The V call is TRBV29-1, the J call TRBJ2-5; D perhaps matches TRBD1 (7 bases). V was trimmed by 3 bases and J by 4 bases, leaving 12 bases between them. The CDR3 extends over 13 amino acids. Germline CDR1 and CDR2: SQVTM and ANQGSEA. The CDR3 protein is CSVDAGGIETQYF. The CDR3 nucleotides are TGCAGCGTTGATGCAGGGGGGATAGAGACCCAGTACTTC.

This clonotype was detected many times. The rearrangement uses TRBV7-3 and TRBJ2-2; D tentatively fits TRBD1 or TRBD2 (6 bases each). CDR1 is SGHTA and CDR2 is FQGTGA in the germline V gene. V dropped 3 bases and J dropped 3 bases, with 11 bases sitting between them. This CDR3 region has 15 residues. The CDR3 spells CASSFTGGYTGELFF. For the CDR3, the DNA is TGTGCCAGCAGCTTCACCGGGGGCTACACCGGGGAGCTGTTTTTT.

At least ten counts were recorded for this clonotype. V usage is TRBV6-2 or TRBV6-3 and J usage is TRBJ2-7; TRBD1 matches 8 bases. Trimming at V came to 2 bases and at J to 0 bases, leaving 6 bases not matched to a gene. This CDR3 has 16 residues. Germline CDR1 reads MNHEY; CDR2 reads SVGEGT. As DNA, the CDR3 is TGTGCCAGCAGTTACACGGGGACAGGCCCCTCCTACGAGCAGTACTTC. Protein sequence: CASSYTGTGPSYEQYF.

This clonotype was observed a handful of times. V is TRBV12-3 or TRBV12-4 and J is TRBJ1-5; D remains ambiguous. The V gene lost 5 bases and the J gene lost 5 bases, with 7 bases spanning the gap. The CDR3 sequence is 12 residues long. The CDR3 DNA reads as TGTGCCAGCAGTGGAGGGTATCAGCCCCAGCATTTT. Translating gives CASSGGYQPQHF.

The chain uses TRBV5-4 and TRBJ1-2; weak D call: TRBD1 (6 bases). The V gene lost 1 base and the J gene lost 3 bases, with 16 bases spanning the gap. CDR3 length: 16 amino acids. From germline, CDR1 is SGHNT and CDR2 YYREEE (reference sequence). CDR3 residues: CASSLLGGVEYYGYTF. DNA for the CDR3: TGTGCCAGCAGCTTGTTAGGGGGTGTCGAGTACTATGGCTACACCTTC.

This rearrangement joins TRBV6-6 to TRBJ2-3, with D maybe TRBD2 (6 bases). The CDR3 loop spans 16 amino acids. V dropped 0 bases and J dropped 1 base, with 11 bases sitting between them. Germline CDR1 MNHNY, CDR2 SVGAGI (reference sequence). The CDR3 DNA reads TGTGCCAGCAGTTACTCCGCTAGCGCCGGCACAGATACGCAGTATTTT. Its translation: CASSYSASAGTDTQYF.

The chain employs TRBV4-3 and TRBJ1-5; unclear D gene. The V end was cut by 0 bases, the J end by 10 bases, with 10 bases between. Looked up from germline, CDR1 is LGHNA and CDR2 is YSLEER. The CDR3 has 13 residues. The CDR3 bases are TGCGCCAGCAGCCAAGACCGGGGTTTCCCCCAGCATTTT. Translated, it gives CASSQDRGFPQHF.

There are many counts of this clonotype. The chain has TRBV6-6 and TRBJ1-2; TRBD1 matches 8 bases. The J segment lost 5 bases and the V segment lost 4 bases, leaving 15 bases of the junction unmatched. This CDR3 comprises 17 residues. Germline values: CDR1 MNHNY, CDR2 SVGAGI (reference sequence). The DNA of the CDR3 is TGTGCCAGCAGTTGGGCAGGGGGCGCTTCCTCAGTTTATGGCTACACCTTC. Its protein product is CASSWAGGASSVYGYTF.

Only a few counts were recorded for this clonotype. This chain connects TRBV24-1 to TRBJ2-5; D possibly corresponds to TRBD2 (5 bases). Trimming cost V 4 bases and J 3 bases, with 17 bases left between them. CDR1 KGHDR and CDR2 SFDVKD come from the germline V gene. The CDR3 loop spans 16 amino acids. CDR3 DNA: TGTGCCACCAGTGACCGCTACCGAGGGTTGGAAGAGACCCAGTACTTC. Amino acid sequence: CATSDRYRGLEETQYF.

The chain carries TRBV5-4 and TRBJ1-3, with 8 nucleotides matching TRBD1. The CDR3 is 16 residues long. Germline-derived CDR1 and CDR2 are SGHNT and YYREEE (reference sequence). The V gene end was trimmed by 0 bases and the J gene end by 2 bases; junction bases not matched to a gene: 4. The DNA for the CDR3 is TGTGCCAGCAGCTTGGAGGCAGGGGGCGCTGGAAACACCATATATTTT. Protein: CASSLEAGGAGNTIYF.